Listed below are T cell receptor beta chains from one sample, sequenced in a study of human T cells and chemical hapten exposure. Each CDR3 protein gets one entry after TCRdb re-called the RACE reads with MiXCR. The table includes around 80,000 distinct CDR3 sequences, over 8.5% detected once. Material: whole blood. These TCRs come from a male donor in good health. Some clones in this sample may be carry-over from other donors' samples. Both conserved end residues are part of each CDR3. The order of the fields is V gene, D gene, clone size, J gene, CDR3 DNA, CDR3 protein. A D gene is named only where the DNA matches it firmly. Clone size, where shown, is once, few, many, or a class for clones that have expanded.

v_gene: TRBV2
d_gene: TRBD1
abundance: few
j_gene: TRBJ1-5
CDR3nt: TGTGCCAGCAGTCGGGGCAGGGGGCTGGCTCAGCCCCAGCATTTT
CDR3aa: CASSRGRGLAQPQHF

v_gene: TRBV7-3
d_gene: .
abundance: .
j_gene: TRBJ2-7
CDR3nt: TGTGCCAGCAGCACATCCCCAGGGTACGAGCAGTACTTC
CDR3aa: CASSTSPGYEQYF

v_gene: TRBV12-5
d_gene: .
abundance: few
j_gene: TRBJ1-5
CDR3nt: TGTGCTAGTGGTCCAGGGACGGGGGGGCAGCCCCAGCATTTT
CDR3aa: CASGPGTGGQPQHF

v_gene: TRBV20-1
d_gene: TRBD2
abundance: few
j_gene: TRBJ2-1
CDR3nt: TGCAGTGCTAGAGAGTCTAGCGGGGGGGCCTACTACAATGAGCAGTTCTTC
CDR3aa: CSARESSGGAYYNEQFF

v_gene: TRBV7-6
d_gene: TRBD2
abundance: many
j_gene: TRBJ2-1
CDR3nt: TGTGCCAGCAGCTTAGGGGCTAGCGGAGGCTATGAGCAGTTCTTC
CDR3aa: CASSLGASGGYEQFF

v_gene: TRBV5-1
d_gene: TRBD1
abundance: many
j_gene: TRBJ2-5
CDR3nt: TGCGCCAGCAGCTACAGGGGGGAGACCCAGTACTTC
CDR3aa: CASSYRGETQYF

v_gene: TRBV12-3/TRBV12-4
d_gene: .
abundance: .
j_gene: TRBJ1-1
CDR3nt: TGTGCCAGCAGCCTAGGACAGTCGAACACTGAAGCTTTCTTT
CDR3aa: CASSLGQSNTEAFF

v_gene: TRBV6-5
d_gene: .
abundance: many
j_gene: TRBJ1-5
CDR3nt: TGTGCCAGCAGTTACTCTCAGGGAAGTGGGCAGCCCCAGCATTTT
CDR3aa: CASSYSQGSGQPQHF

v_gene: TRBV18
d_gene: .
abundance: few
j_gene: TRBJ1-1
CDR3nt: TGTGCCAGCTCAACATATTCTTACACTGAAGCTTTCTTT
CDR3aa: CASSTYSYTEAFF

v_gene: TRBV5-6
d_gene: .
abundance: few
j_gene: TRBJ1-1
CDR3nt: TGTGCCAGCAGCTTCGGGGAGAGCAGTGTCACTGAAGCTTTCTTT
CDR3aa: CASSFGESSVTEAFF

v_gene: TRBV10-3
d_gene: TRBD2
abundance: once
j_gene: TRBJ2-1
CDR3nt: TGTGCCATCAGTGATGGGCTAGCGGGGCGTGAGCAGTTCTTC
CDR3aa: CAISDGLAGREQFF

v_gene: TRBV12-3/TRBV12-4
d_gene: TRBD1
abundance: many
j_gene: TRBJ2-7
CDR3nt: TGTGCCAGCAGTTCCCCCGGGACAGGAGGTTACGAGCAGTACTTC
CDR3aa: CASSSPGTGGYEQYF

v_gene: TRBV7-9
d_gene: .
abundance: few
j_gene: TRBJ2-2
CDR3nt: TGTGCCAGCAGCTTATCAGGGAACACCGGGGAGCTGTTTTTT
CDR3aa: CASSLSGNTGELFF

v_gene: TRBV12-3/TRBV12-4
d_gene: TRBD1
abundance: .
j_gene: TRBJ1-3
CDR3nt: TGTGCCAGCAGTTTAGCAGGGGGCCGCGGAAACACCATATATTTT
CDR3aa: CASSLAGGRGNTIYF

v_gene: TRBV10-3
d_gene: TRBD1
abundance: .
j_gene: TRBJ1-2
CDR3nt: TGTGCCATCAGCAATACAGGGGAGTCCTATGGCTACACCTTC
CDR3aa: CAISNTGESYGYTF

v_gene: TRBV18
d_gene: TRBD2
abundance: .
j_gene: TRBJ2-3
CDR3nt: TGTGCCAGCTCAGATAGGGGACTAGTTTCGGATACGCAGTATTTT
CDR3aa: CASSDRGLVSDTQYF

v_gene: TRBV7-3
d_gene: .
abundance: few
j_gene: TRBJ1-6
CDR3nt: TGTGCCAGCAGCTTAACTGCAGCCGGAGTGCATTCACCCCTCCACTTT
CDR3aa: CASSLTAAGVHSPLHF

v_gene: TRBV20-1
d_gene: .
abundance: few
j_gene: TRBJ1-1
CDR3nt: TGCAGTGCTAGGACGGGGGGTGGTACTGAAGCTTTCTTT
CDR3aa: CSARTGGGTEAFF

v_gene: TRBV9
d_gene: .
abundance: many
j_gene: TRBJ1-6
CDR3nt: TGTGCCAGCAGCGTAGTGGACAGTTATAATTCACCCCTCCACTTT
CDR3aa: CASSVVDSYNSPLHF